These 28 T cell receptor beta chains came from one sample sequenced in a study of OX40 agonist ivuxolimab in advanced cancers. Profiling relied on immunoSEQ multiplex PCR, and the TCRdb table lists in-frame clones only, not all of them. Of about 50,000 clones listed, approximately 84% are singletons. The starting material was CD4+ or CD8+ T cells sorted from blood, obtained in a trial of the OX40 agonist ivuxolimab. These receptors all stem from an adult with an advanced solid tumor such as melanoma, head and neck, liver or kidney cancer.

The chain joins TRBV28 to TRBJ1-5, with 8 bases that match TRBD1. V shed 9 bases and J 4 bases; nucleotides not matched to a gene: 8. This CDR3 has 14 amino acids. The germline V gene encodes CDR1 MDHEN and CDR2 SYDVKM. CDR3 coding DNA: TGTGCCAGTGACTCACAGGGGGTTAATCAGCCCCAGCATTTT. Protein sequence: CASDSQGVNQPQHF.

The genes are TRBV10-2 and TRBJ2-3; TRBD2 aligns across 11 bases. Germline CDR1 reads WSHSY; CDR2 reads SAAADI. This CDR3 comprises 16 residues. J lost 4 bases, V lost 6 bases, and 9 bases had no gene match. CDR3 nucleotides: TGCGCCAGCAGGAGACGACTAGCGGGGACTCCAGATACGCAGTATTTT. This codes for CASRRRLAGTPDTQYF.

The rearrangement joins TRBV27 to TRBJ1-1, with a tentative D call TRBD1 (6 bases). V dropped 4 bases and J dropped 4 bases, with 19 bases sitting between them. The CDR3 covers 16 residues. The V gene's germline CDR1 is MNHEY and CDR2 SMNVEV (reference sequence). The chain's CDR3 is CASSSNTRGGATEAFF. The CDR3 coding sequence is TGTGCCAGCAGTTCAAATACCAGGGGTGGTGCCACTGAAGCTTTCTTT.

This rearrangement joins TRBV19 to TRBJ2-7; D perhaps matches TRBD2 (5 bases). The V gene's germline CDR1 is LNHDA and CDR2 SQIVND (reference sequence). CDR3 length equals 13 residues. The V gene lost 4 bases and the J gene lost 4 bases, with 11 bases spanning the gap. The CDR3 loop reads CASSTLPGYEQYF. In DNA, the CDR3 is TGTGCCAGTAGTACCTTACCGGGGTACGAGCAGTACTTC.

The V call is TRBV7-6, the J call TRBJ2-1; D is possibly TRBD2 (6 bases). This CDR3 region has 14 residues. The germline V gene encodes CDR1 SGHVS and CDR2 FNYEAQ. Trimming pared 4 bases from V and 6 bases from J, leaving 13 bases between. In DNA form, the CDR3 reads TGTGCCAGCAGCTCCCTTACTAGCACCAATGAGCAGTTCTTC. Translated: CASSSLTSTNEQFF.

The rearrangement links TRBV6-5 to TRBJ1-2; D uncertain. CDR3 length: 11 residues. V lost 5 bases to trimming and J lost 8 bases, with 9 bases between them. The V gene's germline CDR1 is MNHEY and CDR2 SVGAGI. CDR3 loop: CASSEARGYTF. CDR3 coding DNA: TGTGCCAGCAGTGAAGCGAGAGGCTACACCTTC.

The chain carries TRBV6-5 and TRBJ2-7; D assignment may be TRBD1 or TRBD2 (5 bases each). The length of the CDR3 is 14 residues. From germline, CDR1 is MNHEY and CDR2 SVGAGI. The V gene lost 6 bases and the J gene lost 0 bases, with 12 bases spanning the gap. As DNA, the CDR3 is TGTGCCAGCAGGGGGACGGCCAGCTCCTACGAGCAGTACTTC. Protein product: CASRGTASSYEQYF.

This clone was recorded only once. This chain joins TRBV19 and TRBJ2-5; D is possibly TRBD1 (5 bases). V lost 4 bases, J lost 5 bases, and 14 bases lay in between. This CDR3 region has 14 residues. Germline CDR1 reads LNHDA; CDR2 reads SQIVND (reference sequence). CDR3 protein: CASSSQGRWETQYF. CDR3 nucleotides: TGTGCCAGTAGTAGCCAGGGTCGGTGGGAGACCCAGTACTTC.

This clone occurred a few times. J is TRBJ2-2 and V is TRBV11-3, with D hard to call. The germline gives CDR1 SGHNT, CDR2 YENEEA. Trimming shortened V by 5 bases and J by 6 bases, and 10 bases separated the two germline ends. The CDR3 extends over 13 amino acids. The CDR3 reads CASSGELAGELFF. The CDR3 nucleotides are TGTGCCAGCAGCGGAGAGCTCGCCGGGGAGCTGTTTTTT.

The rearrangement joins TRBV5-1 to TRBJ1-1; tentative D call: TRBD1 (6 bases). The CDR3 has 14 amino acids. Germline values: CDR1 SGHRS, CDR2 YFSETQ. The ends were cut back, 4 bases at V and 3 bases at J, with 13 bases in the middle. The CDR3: CASSPYRVDTEAFF. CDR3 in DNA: TGCGCCAGCAGCCCCTACAGGGTCGACACTGAAGCTTTCTTT.

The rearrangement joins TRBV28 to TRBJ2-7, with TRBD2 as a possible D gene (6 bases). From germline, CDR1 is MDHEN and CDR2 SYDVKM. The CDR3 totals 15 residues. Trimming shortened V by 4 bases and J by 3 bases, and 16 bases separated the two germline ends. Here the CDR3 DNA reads TGTGCCAGCAGTTCCCCTGGGACTCACAACTACGAGCAGTACTTC. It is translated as CASSSPGTHNYEQYF.

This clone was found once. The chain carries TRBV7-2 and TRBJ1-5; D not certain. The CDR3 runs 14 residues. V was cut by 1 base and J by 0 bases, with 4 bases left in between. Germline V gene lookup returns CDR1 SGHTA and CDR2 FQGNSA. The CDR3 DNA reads TGTGCCAGCAGCTTAGGAGTTAGCAATCAGCCCCAGCATTTT. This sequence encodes CASSLGVSNQPQHF.

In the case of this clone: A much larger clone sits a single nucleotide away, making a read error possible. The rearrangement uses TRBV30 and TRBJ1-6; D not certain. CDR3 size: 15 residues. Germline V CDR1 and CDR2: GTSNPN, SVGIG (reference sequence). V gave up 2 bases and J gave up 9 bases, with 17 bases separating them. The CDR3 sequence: CAWSCLLAGGSPLHF. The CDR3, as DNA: TGTGCCTGGAGTTGCCTCTTAGCCGGAGGTTCACCCCTCCACTTT.

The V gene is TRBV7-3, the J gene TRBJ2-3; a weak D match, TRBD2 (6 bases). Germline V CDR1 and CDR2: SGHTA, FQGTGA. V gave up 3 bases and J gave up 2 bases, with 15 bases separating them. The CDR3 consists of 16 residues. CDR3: CASSFRGGALTDTQYF. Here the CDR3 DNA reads TGTGCCAGCAGCTTTAGGGGAGGCGCCCTCACAGATACGCAGTATTTT.

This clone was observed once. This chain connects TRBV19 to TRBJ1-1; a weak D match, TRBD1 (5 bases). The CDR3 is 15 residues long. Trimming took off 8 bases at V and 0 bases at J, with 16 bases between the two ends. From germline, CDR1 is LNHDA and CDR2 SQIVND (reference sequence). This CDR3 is CASASGANLNTEAFF. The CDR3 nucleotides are TGTGCCAGTGCTTCCGGGGCCAACTTGAACACTGAAGCTTTCTTT. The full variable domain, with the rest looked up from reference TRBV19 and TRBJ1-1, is DGGITQSPKYLFRKEGQNVTLSCEQNLNHDAMYWYRQDPGQGLRLIYYSQIVNDFQKGDIAEGYSVSREKKESFPLTVTSAQKNPTAFYLCASASGANLNTEAFFGQGTRLTVV.

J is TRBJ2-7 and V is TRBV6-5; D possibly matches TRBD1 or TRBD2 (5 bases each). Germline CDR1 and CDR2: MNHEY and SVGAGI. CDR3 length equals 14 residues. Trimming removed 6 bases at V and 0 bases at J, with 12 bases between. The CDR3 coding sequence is TGTGCCAGCAGAGGGGCGGGCAGCTCCTACGAGCAGTACTTC. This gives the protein CASRGAGSSYEQYF.

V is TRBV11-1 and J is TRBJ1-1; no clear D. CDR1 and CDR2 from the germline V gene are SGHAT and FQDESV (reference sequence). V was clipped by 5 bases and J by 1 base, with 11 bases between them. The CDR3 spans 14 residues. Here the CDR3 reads CASSTLTQNTEAFF. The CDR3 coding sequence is TGTGCCAGCAGCACCCTAACACAGAACACTGAAGCTTTCTTT.

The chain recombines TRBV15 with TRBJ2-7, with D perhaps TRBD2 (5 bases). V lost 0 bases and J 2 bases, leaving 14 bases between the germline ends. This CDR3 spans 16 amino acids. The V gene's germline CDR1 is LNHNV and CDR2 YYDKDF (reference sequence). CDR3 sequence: CATSREGRVDTYEQYF. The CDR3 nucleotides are TGTGCCACCAGCAGAGAAGGGCGGGTGGATACCTACGAGCAGTACTTC.

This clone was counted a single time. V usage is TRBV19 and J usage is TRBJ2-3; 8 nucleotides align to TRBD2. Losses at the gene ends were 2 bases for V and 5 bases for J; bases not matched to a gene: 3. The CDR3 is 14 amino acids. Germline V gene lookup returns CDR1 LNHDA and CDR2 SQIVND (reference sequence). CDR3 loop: CASSIRAGGDTQYF. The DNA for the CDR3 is TGTGCCAGTAGTATAAGGGCGGGAGGAGATACGCAGTATTTT.

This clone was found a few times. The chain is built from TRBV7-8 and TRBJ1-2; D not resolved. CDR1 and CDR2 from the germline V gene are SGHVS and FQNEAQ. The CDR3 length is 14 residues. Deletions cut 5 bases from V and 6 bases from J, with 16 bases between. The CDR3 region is CASSPQVVSDGYTF. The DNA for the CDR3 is TGTGCCAGCAGCCCCCAGGTCGTATCAGATGGCTACACCTTC.

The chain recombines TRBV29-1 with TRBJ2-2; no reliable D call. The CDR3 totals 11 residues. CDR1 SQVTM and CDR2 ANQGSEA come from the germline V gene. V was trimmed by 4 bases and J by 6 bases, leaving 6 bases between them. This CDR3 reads CSVGLAGELFF. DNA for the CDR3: TGCAGCGTTGGTCTGGCCGGGGAGCTGTTTTTT.

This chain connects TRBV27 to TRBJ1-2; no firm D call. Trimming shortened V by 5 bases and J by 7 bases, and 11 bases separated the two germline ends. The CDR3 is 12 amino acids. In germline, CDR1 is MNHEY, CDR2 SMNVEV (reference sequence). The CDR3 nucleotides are TGTGCCAGCAGTAACAAGTGGGGTGGCTACACCTTC. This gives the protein CASSNKWGGYTF.

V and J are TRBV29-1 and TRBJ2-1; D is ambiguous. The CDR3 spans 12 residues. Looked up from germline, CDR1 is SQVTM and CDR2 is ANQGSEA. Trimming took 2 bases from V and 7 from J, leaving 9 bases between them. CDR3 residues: CSVERVQNEQFF. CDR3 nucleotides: TGCAGCGTTGAAAGGGTCCAGAATGAGCAGTTCTTC.

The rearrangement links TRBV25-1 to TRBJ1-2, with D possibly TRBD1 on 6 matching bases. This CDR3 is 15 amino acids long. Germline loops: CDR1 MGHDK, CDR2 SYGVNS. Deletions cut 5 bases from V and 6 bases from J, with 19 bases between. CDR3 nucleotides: TGTGCCAGCAGTCCCCCCGGGGTGACAGGTCATGGCTACACCTTC. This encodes CASSPPGVTGHGYTF.

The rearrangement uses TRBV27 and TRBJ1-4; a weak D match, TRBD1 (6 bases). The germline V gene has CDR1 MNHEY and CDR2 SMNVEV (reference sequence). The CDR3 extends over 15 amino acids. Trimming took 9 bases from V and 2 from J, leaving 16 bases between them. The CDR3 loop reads CARSSGVWTNEKLFF. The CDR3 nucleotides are TGTGCCAGGTCGTCAGGGGTTTGGACTAATGAAAAACTGTTTTTT.

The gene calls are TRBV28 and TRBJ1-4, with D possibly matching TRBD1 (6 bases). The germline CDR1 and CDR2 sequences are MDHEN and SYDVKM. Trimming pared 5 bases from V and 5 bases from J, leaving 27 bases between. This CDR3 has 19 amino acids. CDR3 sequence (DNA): TGTGCCAGCAGTCCCACCAACGCCTTCAGGGGCAGCCTCAATGAAAAACTGTTTTTT. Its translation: CASSPTNAFRGSLNEKLFF.

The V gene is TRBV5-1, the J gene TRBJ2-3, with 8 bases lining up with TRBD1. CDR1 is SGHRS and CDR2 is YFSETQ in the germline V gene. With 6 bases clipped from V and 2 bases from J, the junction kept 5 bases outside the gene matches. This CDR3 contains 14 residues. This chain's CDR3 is CASTRDRYTDTQYF. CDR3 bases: TGCGCCAGCACACGGGACAGGTACACAGATACGCAGTATTTT. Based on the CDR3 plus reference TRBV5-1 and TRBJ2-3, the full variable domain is KAGVTQTPRYLIKTRGQQVTLSCSPISGHRSVSWYQQTPGQGLQFLFEYFSETQRNKGNFPGRFSGRQFSNSRSEMNVSTLELGDSALYLCASTRDRYTDTQYFGPGTRLTVL.

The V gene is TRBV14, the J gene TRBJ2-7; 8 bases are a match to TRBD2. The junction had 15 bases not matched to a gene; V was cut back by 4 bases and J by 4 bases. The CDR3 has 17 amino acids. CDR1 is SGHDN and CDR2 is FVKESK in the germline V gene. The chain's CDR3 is CASSPLTGGEGLYEQYF. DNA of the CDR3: TGTGCCAGCAGCCCGCTCACCGGGGGGGAGGGCCTGTACGAGCAGTACTTC. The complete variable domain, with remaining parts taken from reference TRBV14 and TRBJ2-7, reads EAGVTQFPSHSVIEKGQTVTLRCDPISGHDNLYWYRRVMGKEIKFLLHFVKESKQDESGMPNNRFLAERTGGTYSTLKVQPAELEDSGVYFCASSPLTGGEGLYEQYFGPGTRLTVT.